This T cell receptor (beta chain) was recorded in a study of tissue T cells after allogeneic stem cell transplantation. Clones were read by immunoSEQ multiplex PCR, and TCRdb kept only the in-frame ones, dropping some. The sample shows more than 1,500 clones, 70% to 90% of them seen only once. CDR1 and CDR2 from the germline V gene are ENHRY and SYGVKD. There are 11 residues in the CDR3. V lost 3 bases and J lost 4, with 4 bases in between. Autopsy tissues spanned esophagus to rectum, liver, skin, and lymphoid organs including spleen. V and J are TRBV10-3 and TRBJ2-7; D is ambiguous. This receptor was taken from a male patient at least 60 years old with steroid-refractory graft-versus-host disease after an allogeneic stem cell transplant. The graft donor may have given rise to some T cells. This specimen was liver tissue, taken at autopsy. CDR3 protein: CAISDSYEQYF. In nucleotides, the CDR3 is TGTGCCATCAGTGACAGTTACGAGCAGTACTTC.